This T cell receptor (beta chain) was recovered during a study of beta chain features in type 1 diabetes. Across the study: No age, gender or cell yield differences were seen between patients and healthy donors. Study results and limitations: Among all four CD4+ subsets, Type 1 diabetes patients had TCRB CDR3s that were moderately but significantly shorter. Relative to healthy donors, patients appeared to have naive, central memory and Treg TCRB repertoires that were more similar.

The entirety of the isolated RNA underwent reverse transcription, so expressed TCRB transcripts were sequenced. Measured with immunoSEQ multiplex PCR; TCRdb has only the in-frame clones, and not every one. The table records around 130,000 clones, around 8.8% of them present only once. CD45RO/CCR7/CD25/CD127/CD95/CD27 staining was used to isolate CD4+ naive, central memory, regulatory and stem cell-like memory cells by sorting. This clone was counted between two and nine times. Its antigen is as yet unknown. V was clipped by 4 bases and J by 6 bases, with 13 bases between them. Germline V gives CDR1 SQVTM, CDR2 ANQGSEA. The CDR3 spans 13 residues.

The origin of this receptor is a man aged 25 to 40 with type 1 diabetes. The rearrangement joins TRBV29-1 to TRBJ2-1; weak D call: TRBD1 (6 bases). Sequencing was performed on central memory CD4+ T cells from blood. The CDR3 sequence: CSVAGAASNEQFF. CDR3 nucleotides: TGCAGCGTTGCAGGGGCCGCCTCCAATGAGCAGTTCTTC.